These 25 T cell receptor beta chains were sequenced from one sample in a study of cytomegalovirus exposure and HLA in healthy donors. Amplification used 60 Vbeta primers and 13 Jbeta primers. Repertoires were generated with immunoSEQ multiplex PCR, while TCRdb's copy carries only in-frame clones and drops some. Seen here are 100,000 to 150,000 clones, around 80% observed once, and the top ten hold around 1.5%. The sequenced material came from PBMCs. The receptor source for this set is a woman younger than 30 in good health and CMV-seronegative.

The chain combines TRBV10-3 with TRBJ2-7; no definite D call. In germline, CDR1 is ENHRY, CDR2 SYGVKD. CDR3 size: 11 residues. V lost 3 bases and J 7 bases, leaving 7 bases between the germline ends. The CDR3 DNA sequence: TGTGCCATCAGTGAAAATAGAGAGCAGTACTTC. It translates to CAISENREQYF.

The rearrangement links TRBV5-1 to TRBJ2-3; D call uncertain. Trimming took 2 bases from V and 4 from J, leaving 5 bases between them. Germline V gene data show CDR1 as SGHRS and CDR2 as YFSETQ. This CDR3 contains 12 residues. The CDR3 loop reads CASSFPADTQYF. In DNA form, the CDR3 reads TGCGCCAGCAGCTTCCCAGCAGATACGCAGTATTTT.

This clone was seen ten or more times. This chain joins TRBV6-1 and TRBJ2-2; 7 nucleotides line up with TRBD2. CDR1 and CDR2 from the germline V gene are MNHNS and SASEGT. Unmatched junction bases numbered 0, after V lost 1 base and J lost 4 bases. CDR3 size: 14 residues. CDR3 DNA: TGTGCCAGCAGTGAAGGGACTAGCACCGGGGAGCTGTTTTTT. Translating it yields CASSEGTSTGELFF.

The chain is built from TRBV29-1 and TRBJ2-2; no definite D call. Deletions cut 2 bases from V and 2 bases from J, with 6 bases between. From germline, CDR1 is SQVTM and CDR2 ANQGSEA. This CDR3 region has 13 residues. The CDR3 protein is CSVENSNTGELFF. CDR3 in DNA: TGCAGCGTTGAAAACAGCAACACCGGGGAGCTGTTTTTT.

The CDR3 coding sequence is TGTGCCAGCAGTGACCCACACCGGGACAGGTTGACCAGGGGCAATCAGCCCCAGCATTTT. Its protein is CASSDPHRDRLTRGNQPQHF. V usage is TRBV6-1 and J usage is TRBJ1-5; TRBD1 agrees at 8 bases. V was pared by 3 bases and J by 2 bases, with 18 bases of the junction left unmatched. Germline CDR1 reads MNHNS; CDR2 reads SASEGT. The CDR3 is 20 residues long.

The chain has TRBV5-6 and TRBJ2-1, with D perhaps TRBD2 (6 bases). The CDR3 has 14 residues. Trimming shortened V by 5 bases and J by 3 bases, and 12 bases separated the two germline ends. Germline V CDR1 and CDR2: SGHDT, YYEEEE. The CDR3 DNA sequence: TGTGCCAGCAGACGGACTACCGGCTACAATGAGCAGTTCTTC. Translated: CASRRTTGYNEQFF.

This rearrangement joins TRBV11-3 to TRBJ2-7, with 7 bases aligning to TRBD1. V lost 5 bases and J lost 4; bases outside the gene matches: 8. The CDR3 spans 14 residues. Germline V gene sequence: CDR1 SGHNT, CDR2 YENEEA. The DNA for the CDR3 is TGTGCCAGCAGCCCCGGGACAGTCGGATACGAGCAGTACTTC. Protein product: CASSPGTVGYEQYF.

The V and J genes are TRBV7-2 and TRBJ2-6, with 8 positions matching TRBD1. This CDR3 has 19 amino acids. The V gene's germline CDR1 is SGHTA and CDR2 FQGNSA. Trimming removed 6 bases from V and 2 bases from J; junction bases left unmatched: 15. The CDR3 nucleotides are TGTGCCAGCAGACACAGCCTAACAGGGGGTTGGACTGGGGCCAACGTCCTGACTTTC. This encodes CASRHSLTGGWTGANVLTF.

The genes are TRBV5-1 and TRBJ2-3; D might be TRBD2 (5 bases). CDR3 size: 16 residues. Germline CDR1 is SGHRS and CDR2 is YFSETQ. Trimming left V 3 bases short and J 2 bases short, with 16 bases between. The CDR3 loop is CASSWAPRADTDTQYF. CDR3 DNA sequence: TGCGCCAGCAGCTGGGCGCCACGAGCGGACACAGATACGCAGTATTTT.

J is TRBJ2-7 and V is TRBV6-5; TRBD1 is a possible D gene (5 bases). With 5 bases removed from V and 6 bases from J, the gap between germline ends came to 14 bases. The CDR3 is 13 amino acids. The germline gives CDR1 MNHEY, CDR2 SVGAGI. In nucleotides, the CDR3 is TGTGCCAGCAGTCGCTCAGGGCTTGCCGAGCAGTACTTC. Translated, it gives CASSRSGLAEQYF.

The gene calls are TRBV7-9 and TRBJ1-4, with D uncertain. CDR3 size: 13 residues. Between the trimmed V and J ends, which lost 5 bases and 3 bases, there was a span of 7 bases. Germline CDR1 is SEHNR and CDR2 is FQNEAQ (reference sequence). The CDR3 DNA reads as TGTGCCAGCAGCCCTCGAGCTAATGAAAAACTGTTTTTT. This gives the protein CASSPRANEKLFF.

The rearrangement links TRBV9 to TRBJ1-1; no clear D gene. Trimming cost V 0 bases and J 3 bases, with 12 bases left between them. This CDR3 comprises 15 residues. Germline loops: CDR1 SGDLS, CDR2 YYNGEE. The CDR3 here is CASSVGGGWDTEAFF. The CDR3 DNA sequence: TGTGCCAGCAGCGTAGGAGGAGGGTGGGACACTGAAGCTTTCTTT.

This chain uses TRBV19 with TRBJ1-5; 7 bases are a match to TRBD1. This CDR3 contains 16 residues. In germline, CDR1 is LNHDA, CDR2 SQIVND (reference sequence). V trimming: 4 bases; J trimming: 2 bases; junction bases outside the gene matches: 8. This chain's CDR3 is CASSTGQDGGNQPQHF. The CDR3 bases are TGTGCCAGTAGTACCGGACAGGATGGGGGCAATCAGCCCCAGCATTTT.

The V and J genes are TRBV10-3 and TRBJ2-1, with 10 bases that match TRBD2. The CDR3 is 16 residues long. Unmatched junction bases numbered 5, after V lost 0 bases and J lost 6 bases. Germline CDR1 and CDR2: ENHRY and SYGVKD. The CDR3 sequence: CAISESRLAGVNEQFF. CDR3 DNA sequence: TGTGCCATCAGTGAGTCTCGGCTAGCGGGAGTCAATGAGCAGTTCTTC.

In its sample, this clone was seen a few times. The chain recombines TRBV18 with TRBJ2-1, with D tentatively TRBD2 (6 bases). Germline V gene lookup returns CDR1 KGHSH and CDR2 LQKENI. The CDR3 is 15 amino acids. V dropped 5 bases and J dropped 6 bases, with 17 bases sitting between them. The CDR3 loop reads CASSYRDSEGNEQFF. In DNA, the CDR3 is TGTGCCAGCTCATACCGGGACTCCGAAGGCAATGAGCAGTTCTTC.

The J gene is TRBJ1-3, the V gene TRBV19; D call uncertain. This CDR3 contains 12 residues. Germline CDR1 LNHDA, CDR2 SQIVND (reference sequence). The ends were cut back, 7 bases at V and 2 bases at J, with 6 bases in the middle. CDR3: CASTLTGNTIYF. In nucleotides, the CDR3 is TGTGCCAGTACCCTAACTGGAAACACCATATATTTT.

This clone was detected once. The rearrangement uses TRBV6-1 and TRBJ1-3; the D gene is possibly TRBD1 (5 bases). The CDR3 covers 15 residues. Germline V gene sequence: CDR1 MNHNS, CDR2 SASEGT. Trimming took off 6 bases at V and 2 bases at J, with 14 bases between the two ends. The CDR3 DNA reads TGTGCCAGCAGGGCCCAGGGAGGGCCTGGAAACACCATATATTTT. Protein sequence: CASRAQGGPGNTIYF.

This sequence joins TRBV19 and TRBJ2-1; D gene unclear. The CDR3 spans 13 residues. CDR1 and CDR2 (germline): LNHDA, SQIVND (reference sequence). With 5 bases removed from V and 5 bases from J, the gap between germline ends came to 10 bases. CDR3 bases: TGTGCCAGTAGTGGAGTCCTGGACAATGAGCAGTTCTTC. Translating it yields CASSGVLDNEQFF. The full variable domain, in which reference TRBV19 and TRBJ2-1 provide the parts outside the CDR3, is DGGITQSPKYLFRKEGQNVTLSCEQNLNHDAMYWYRQDPGQGLRLIYYSQIVNDFQKGDIAEGYSVSREKKESFPLTVTSAQKNPTAFYLCASSGVLDNEQFFGPGTRLTVL.

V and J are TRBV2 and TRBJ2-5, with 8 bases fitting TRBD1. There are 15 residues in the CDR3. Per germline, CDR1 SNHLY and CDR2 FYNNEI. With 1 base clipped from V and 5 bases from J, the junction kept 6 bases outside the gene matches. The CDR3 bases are TGTGCCAGCAGTGAAGGGACAGGGTGGAGGGAGACCCAGTACTTC. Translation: CASSEGTGWRETQYF.

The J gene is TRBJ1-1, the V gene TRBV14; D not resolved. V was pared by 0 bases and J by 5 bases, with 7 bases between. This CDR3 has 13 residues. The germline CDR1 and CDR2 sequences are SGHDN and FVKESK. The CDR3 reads CASSQDVRTEAFF. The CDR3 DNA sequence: TGTGCCAGCAGCCAAGATGTGAGGACTGAAGCTTTCTTT.

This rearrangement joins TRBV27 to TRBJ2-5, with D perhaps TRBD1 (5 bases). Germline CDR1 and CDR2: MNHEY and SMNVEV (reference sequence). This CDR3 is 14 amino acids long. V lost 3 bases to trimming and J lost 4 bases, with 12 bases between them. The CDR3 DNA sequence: TGTGCCAGCAGTTTTGTGGGGCCCCCAGAGACCCAGTACTTC. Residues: CASSFVGPPETQYF.

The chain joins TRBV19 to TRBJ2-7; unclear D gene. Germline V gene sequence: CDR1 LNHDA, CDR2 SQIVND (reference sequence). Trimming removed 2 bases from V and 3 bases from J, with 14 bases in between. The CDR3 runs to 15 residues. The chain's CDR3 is CASSISLAPIYEQYF. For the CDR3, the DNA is TGTGCCAGTAGTATAAGTCTGGCCCCAATCTACGAGCAGTACTTC. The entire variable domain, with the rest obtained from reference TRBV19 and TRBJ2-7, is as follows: DGGITQSPKYLFRKEGQNVTLSCEQNLNHDAMYWYRQDPGQGLRLIYYSQIVNDFQKGDIAEGYSVSREKKESFPLTVTSAQKNPTAFYLCASSISLAPIYEQYFGPGTRLTVT.

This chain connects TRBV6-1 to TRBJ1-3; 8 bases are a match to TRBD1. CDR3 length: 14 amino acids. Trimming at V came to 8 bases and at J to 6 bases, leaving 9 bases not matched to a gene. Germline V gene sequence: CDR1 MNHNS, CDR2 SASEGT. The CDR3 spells CASLAGTGINTIYF. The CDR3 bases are TGTGCCAGCCTTGCCGGGACAGGAATAAACACCATATATTTT.

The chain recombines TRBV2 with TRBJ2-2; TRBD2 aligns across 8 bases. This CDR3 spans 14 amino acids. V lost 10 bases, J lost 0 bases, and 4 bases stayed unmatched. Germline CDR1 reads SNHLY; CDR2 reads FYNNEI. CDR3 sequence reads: CATRGGTNTGELFF. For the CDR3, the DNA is TGTGCCACCCGGGGGGGAACGAACACCGGGGAGCTGTTTTTT. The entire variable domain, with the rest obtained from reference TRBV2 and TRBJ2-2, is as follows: EPEVTQTPSHQVTQMGQEVILRCVPISNHLYFYWYRQILGQKVEFLVSFYNNEISEKSEIFDDQFSVERPDGSNFTLKIRSTKLEDSAMYFCATRGGTNTGELFFGEGSRLTVL.

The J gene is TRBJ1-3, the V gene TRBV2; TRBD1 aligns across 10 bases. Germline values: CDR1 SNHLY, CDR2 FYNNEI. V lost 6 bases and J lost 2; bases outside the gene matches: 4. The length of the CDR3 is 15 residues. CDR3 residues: CASRTGGAAGNTIYF. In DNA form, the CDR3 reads TGTGCCAGCAGGACAGGGGGCGCGGCTGGAAACACCATATATTTT.